Listed here are 9 T cell receptor beta chains from one sample, sequenced in a study of blood T cell repertoires in COVID-19. Some clones are missing from TCRdb's copy, which holds only in-frame ones; the method was immunoSEQ multiplex PCR. The data contain 55,000 to 75,000 clones, 80% to 90% of them singletons. Sequencing was done on a sample of peripheral blood. The source of these receptors is a human donor in a cohort sampled during active COVID-19.

The rearrangement uses TRBV5-1 and TRBJ1-1, with unresolved D. CDR3 length: 14 residues. V gave up 0 bases and J gave up 4 bases, with 10 bases separating them. Per germline, CDR1 SGHRS and CDR2 YFSETQ. CDR3 in DNA: TGCGCCAGCAGCTTGGAGGGAGGCGGCACTGAAGCTTTCTTT. It specifies CASSLEGGGTEAFF.

This clone was counted ten times or more. This chain joins TRBV27 and TRBJ2-7, with 9 bases aligning to TRBD1. The CDR3 covers 13 residues. Trimming removed 9 bases from V and 4 bases from J; junction bases left unmatched: 7. Germline assignment: CDR1 MNHEY and CDR2 SMNVEV (reference sequence). CDR3 residues: CASSDRGDYEQYF. The CDR3, as DNA: TGTGCCAGTTCCGACAGGGGGGATTACGAGCAGTACTTC.

The V gene is TRBV6-6, the J gene TRBJ2-2; no firm D call. In germline, CDR1 is MNHNY, CDR2 SVGAGI (reference sequence). The length of the CDR3 is 13 residues. Trimming pared 8 bases from V and 6 bases from J, leaving 13 bases between. The DNA of the CDR3 is TGTGCCAGCGAGCGTCTAACGTCCGGGGAGCTGTTTTTT. As protein: CASERLTSGELFF.

Only one count was recorded for this clone. The rearrangement joins TRBV6-1 to TRBJ2-3; D perhaps matches TRBD2 (6 bases). Germline V gene lookup returns CDR1 MNHNS and CDR2 SASEGT. The V gene lost 0 bases and the J gene lost 0 bases, with 7 bases spanning the gap. This CDR3 comprises 15 residues. The CDR3 reads CASSEAGGSTDTQYF. CDR3 DNA: TGTGCCAGCAGTGAAGCGGGAGGAAGCACAGATACGCAGTATTTT.

V and J are TRBV10-2 and TRBJ2-7, with D possibly matching TRBD2 (6 bases). The CDR3 contains 12 residues. V was shortened by 9 bases and J by 0 bases, with 9 bases between the two germline ends. Germline assignment: CDR1 WSHSY and CDR2 SAAADI. This CDR3 reads CASLGGSYEQYF. The CDR3 nucleotides read TGCGCCAGTCTGGGGGGCTCCTACGAGCAGTACTTC.

The CDR3 DNA sequence: TGTACCACGACACCATTCTGGTCCTACGAGCAGTACTTC. This encodes CTTTPFWSYEQYF. The chain links TRBV21-1 to TRBJ2-7; TRBD1 is the table's D call, not checked against the DNA. TRBV21-1 is given as a pseudogene. CDR3 length: 13 residues.

The chain couples TRBV3-1 (or the pseudogene TRBV3-2) to TRBJ2-7; D is ambiguous. The germline gives CDR1 LGHDT, CDR2 YNNKEL (reference sequence). This CDR3 region has 10 residues. V lost 8 bases to trimming and J lost 3 bases, with 5 bases between them. The DNA for the CDR3 is TGTGCCAGCGGAGACTACGAGCAGTACTTC. Translating gives CASGDYEQYF.

This sequence joins TRBV28 and TRBJ1-1; 12 bases match TRBD1. CDR3 length equals 15 residues. The ends lost 3 bases at V and 6 bases at J; junction bases unmatched: 5. From germline, CDR1 is MDHEN and CDR2 SYDVKM. The CDR3 spells CASSLGTGGPPEAFF. The CDR3 region has the DNA TGTGCCAGCAGTTTGGGGACAGGGGGCCCTCCTGAAGCTTTCTTT.

This clone turned up a few times. The chain couples TRBV30 to TRBJ2-7; 10 bases map to TRBD2. Trimming at V came to 4 bases and at J to 6 bases, leaving 3 bases not matched to a gene. This CDR3 is 12 amino acids long. In germline, CDR1 is GTSNPN, CDR2 SVGIG (reference sequence). CDR3 DNA sequence: TGTGCCTGGAAACTAGCGGGACCCGAGCAGTACTTC. Its protein is CAWKLAGPEQYF.